What follows are 13 T cell receptor beta chains derived from one specimen sequenced in a study of neurological immune-mediated disorders (dated by TCRdb to between 2018 and 2021). The library was built by means of 5' RACE. The sequencer was an Illumina HiSeq 2500. The public reads were quality trimmed at Q25 with fastp and then assembled into clones with MiXCR by TCRdb, keeping productive beta chains. One record per CDR3 amino acid sequence lists the most common genes and DNA. The sample includes roughly 60,000 distinct CDR3 sequences, with 10% to 12% observed a single time. The ten largest clones take up less than 2% of the sample. Sequenced input: PBMCs. These TCRs come from a man between 60 and 75 years old in good health.

This clonotype was seen at least ten times. V usage is TRBV10-3 and J usage is TRBJ1-1; TRBD1 matches at 9 bases. After removal of 6 bases from V and 5 bases from J, the junction contained 4 bases not matched to a gene. This CDR3 has 13 residues. CDR1 is ENHRY, CDR2 SYGVKD, per germline. CDR3 in DNA: TGTGCCATCAGGCGGGACAGGGTAACTGAAGCTTTCTTT. Translating gives CAIRRDRVTEAFF.

This clonotype was seen repeatedly, ten times or more. The chain couples TRBV9 to TRBJ1-1; no firm D call. V shed 4 bases and J shed 3 bases, with 13 bases lying between them. The CDR3 consists of 14 residues. Germline values: CDR1 SGDLS, CDR2 YYNGEE. CDR3: CASSQALSHTEAFF. CDR3 DNA sequence: TGTGCCAGCAGCCAGGCCCTTAGCCACACTGAAGCTTTCTTT.

This clonotype has at least ten counts. J is TRBJ2-7 and V is TRBV20-1; the match to TRBD1 covers 11 bases. This CDR3 is 13 amino acids long. Germline V CDR1 and CDR2: DFQATT, SNEGSKA (reference sequence). The V and J ends lost 5 bases and 6 bases, in that order; junction bases with no gene match: 6. In DNA, the CDR3 is TGCAGTGCTGGCGGACAGGGGGCAGGCGAGCAGTACTTC. Its translation: CSAGGQGAGEQYF.

This clonotype was found many times. CDR3 DNA: TGTGCCAGCAGCCAAGTCCTAGCGGGGGCGGGAGATACGCAGTATTTT. This sequence encodes CASSQVLAGAGDTQYF. V is TRBV3-1 and J is TRBJ2-3; 10 bases agree with TRBD2. Germline V gene lookup returns CDR1 LGHDT and CDR2 YNNKEL (reference sequence). V lost 1 base and J lost 5; bases outside the gene matches: 6. This CDR3 region has 16 residues.

This clonotype occurred many times. V is TRBV7-2 and J is TRBJ1-6; no firm D call. Germline CDR1 and CDR2: SGHTA and FQGNSA. The CDR3 length is 13 residues. Trimming cost V 3 bases and J 7 bases, with 7 bases left between them. CDR3 amino acids: CASSFSKNSPLHF. CDR3 DNA sequence: TGTGCCAGCAGCTTCTCGAAAAATTCACCCCTCCACTTT. Variable domain in full (rest from reference TRBV7-2 and TRBJ1-6): GAGVSQSPSNKVTEKGKDVELRCDPISGHTALYWYRQSLGQGLEFLIYFQGNSAPDKSGLPSDRFSAERTGGSVSTLTIQRTQQEDSAVYLCASSFSKNSPLHFGNGTRLTVT.

Note on this clonotype: This may arise from a read error, as a much more abundant clone is one base away. The chain employs TRBV7-2 and TRBJ1-5; D may be TRBD1 (6 bases). Trimming pared 4 bases from V and 2 bases from J, leaving 12 bases between. CDR1 is SGHTA, CDR2 FQGNSA, per germline. This CDR3 region has 15 residues. DNA of the CDR3: TGTGCCAGCAGCTCCTCCGGGACATGCAATCAGCCCCAGCATTTT. Amino acids: CASSSSGTCNQPQHF.

The sample holds many counts of this clonotype. The V and J genes are TRBV18 and TRBJ1-1; D possibly corresponds to TRBD1 (5 bases). V gave up 3 bases and J gave up 7 bases, with 12 bases separating them. This CDR3 contains 13 residues. The germline V gene has CDR1 KGHSH and CDR2 LQKENI. The DNA of the CDR3 is TGTGCCAGCTCACCTCAAACCGACAGTGAAGCTTTCTTT. It yields the protein CASSPQTDSEAFF.

The chain combines TRBV20-1 with TRBJ2-3; D not resolved. CDR3 length: 14 residues. Germline CDR1 reads DFQATT; CDR2 reads SNEGSKA (reference sequence). V was pared by 2 bases and J by 1 base, with 10 bases between. The DNA for the CDR3 is TGCAGTGCTAGACTAACCTCTCGCACAGATACGCAGTATTTT. This codes for CSARLTSRTDTQYF.

This clonotype was detected a few times. This rearrangement joins TRBV18 to TRBJ2-4; TRBD1 aligns across 10 bases. This CDR3 spans 16 amino acids. Germline loops: CDR1 KGHSH, CDR2 LQKENI. Trimming at V came to 6 bases and at J to 1 base, leaving 6 bases not matched to a gene. Written as DNA, the CDR3 is TGTGCCAGCTCCGGGACAGGGGAGAGGGCCAAAAACATTCAGTACTTC. This gives the protein CASSGTGERAKNIQYF.

The chain recombines TRBV12-2 with TRBJ1-5. TRBV12-2 is reported as a pseudogene. The CDR3 runs 16 residues. The CDR3 region is CTSRGEGNGVNQPQHF. The CDR3 DNA reads TGTACAAGTCGCGGTGAAGGGAACGGGGTCAATCAGCCCCAGCATTTT.

This clonotype was found many times. The V call is TRBV28, the J call TRBJ1-1; tentative D call: TRBD1 (6 bases). The germline gives CDR1 MDHEN, CDR2 SYDVKM. V was trimmed by 7 bases and J by 0 bases, leaving 12 bases between them. The CDR3 is 14 residues long. In nucleotides, the CDR3 is TGTGCCAGCACATTGGGGACATTGAACACTGAAGCTTTCTTT. As protein: CASTLGTLNTEAFF.

This clonotype appeared many times. The gene calls are TRBV14 and TRBJ2-7; 8 positions agree with TRBD2. Germline V gene data show CDR1 as SGHDN and CDR2 as FVKESK. This CDR3 comprises 15 residues. With V trimmed by 4 bases and J by 3 bases, 8 bases remained unmatched. CDR3 DNA sequence: TGTGCCAGCAGCCTCCAGAGCGGGGGCCTCTACGAGCAGTACTTC. This codes for CASSLQSGGLYEQYF.

This clonotype was observed many times. V is TRBV7-2 and J is TRBJ2-1; 7 bases align to TRBD2. This CDR3 has 14 amino acids. The germline CDR1 and CDR2 sequences are SGHTA and FQGNSA. V was clipped by 5 bases and J by 7 bases; unmatched bases: 8. DNA for the CDR3: TGTGCCAGCAGCCCCCAGGGCGGGAGTAATGAGCAGTTCTTC. This codes for CASSPQGGSNEQFF.